This T cell receptor beta chain came from a study of blood T cells in healthy people across ages (dated by TCRdb to the mid-2010s). Background for the entire study: Template switching captured roughly one uniquely barcoded TCR beta cDNA molecule per two T cells in model experiments. The study measured age-related changes in TCR beta repertoire diversity using deep sequencing normalized with unique cDNA molecular identifiers. The study analyzed two additional independent replicas of 1 million unique cDNA reads from the same blood draw for two donors, one aged 18 to 29 and one aged 80 or older. Four age groups were formed from the donors: young (average 16 years), middle-aged (approximately 42), aged (about 68) and long-lived (82). General study outcomes and caveats: Donor CMV infection status was unknown, potentially confounding age-related changes in expanded clonotypes. A strong correlation was found between observed TCR beta diversity and the percentage of naive T cells measured by flow cytometry. Compared with the aged group, the long-lived group had more naive CD4+ T cells, fewer expanded clones and increased TCR diversity, suggesting age selection. Conclusive comparison of naive and antigen-experienced compartments was prevented by the profiling of bulk unsorted PBMCs. Estimates of total diversity based on one million sequenced T cells were regarded as lower bounds and as underestimates. Observed TCR beta diversity per million T cells fell roughly linearly with age, and a significant reduction was already apparent by age around 40.

Systemically healthy Caucasian individuals from Russia, roughly 40 in total and aged roughly 6 to 95 years, were included as donors. Each donor gave approximately 9.3 milliliters of peripheral blood, collected into EDTA-treated Vacutainer tubes. Ficoll-Paque density-gradient centrifugation was used to isolate PBMCs, with at least 6.5 million per sample. Total RNA was extracted from PBMCs with Trizol reagent, with at least 6 micrograms obtained per sample. For every donor, flow cytometry on a PBMC aliquot measured the percentage of naive CD45RAhigh/CD27high T cells. This clonotype turned up a few times. The clone's antigen remains unknown. The input lacks base qualities; no much larger clone sits a single base away. The germline V gene (reference sequence) supplies CDR1 LNHNV and CDR2 YYDKDF. V has 1 base trimmed and J has 5 bases trimmed; junction bases matching no gene number 4. The CDR3 covers 14 residues, taking in both the cysteine and the phenylalanine. Just the 42-base CDR3 DNA is kept, in frame starting at base 1.

The library was built by means of 5' RACE. Sequencer: Illumina HiSeq 2500. The second PCR ran for about 6 to 12 cycles and used a J-beta primer mix along with a sample-barcoded 5' primer. Each TCR beta cDNA molecule received a unique molecular identifier from a template-switch 5' adaptor carrying 12 random nucleotides. Each sample yielded at least 2.5 million CDR3-containing paired-end reads. First-strand cDNA was synthesized from all RNA with the Mint cDNA synthesis kit, primed by a TRBC-specific oligonucleotide. After uracil-DNA glycosylase treatment, a first 18-cycle PCR used universal primers M1SS and BC2_uni_R on all cDNA. Turning to the authors' computational methods: Each sample was normalized by randomly selecting 1 million high-quality reads, each carrying a distinct molecular identifier. Instead of being binned into consensus sequences, reads that shared molecular identifiers were thrown out. MiTCR, run with a Q25 quality threshold and the strictest error-elimination algorithm, handled CDR3 identification, clonotype clustering and error correction. Lower-bound total TCR beta diversity was estimated with a nonparametric unseen species model using Euler transformation. TCRdb ran its own pipeline on the public reads, namely fastp trimming at Q25 and MiXCR clone calling, and kept in-frame beta chains. Merged by CDR3 protein, the rows form single entries marked with the most common genes and DNA. These V and J calls originate from TCRdb's pipeline instead of the authors' own analysis. For this sample the table gives around 1,000,000 distinct CDR3 sequences, of which 20% to 25% were detected only once. The ten largest account for about 0.8% of the sample.

These same data were also listed under a study on T cells of mothers and their children. As that second paper reports: Nine systemically healthy Caucasian individuals served as donors, namely three mothers together with their six children. cDNA synthesis consumed the entire amount of extracted RNA, loaded at 1.5 ug RNA in each 15 ul reaction. In the second PCR, sample barcodes and 2-4 random nucleotides were introduced via the M1S primer. More than 9 million TCR beta CDR3 reads were obtained from each mother, and about 3 million reads were obtained from each child. Thymic selection similarly shapes TCR recombination output in related and unrelated pairs, with minor effect from inherited differences. Normalized repertoire overlap in related mother-child pairs was always slightly higher than in unrelated mother-child pairs, but the difference was never significant. With a sensitivity of approximately 100 clones per million clonotypes, no persistent microchimeric T cell clones were detected. Deep NGS was used in the study to compare the TCR beta repertoires of mothers and children and to look for features that separate related mother-child pairs from unrelated individuals. On average, the children were approximately 11 +/- 4 years old, while the mothers were about 40 +/- 4 years old. After adapter ligation was performed with NEBNext reagents, the libraries were sequenced on an Illumina HiSeq 2000 with 100+100 nt paired-end reads. To prevent cross-contamination, the mother and child libraries were prepared a month apart and were sequenced in separate runs. Each donor had between roughly 450,000 and 2,300,000 distinct TCR beta clonotypes identified. Naive TCR beta clonotypes were estimated from low-frequency clonotypes matched to each donor's FACS-determined naive share, without sorting.

The chain couples TRBV15 to TRBJ2-5, and 7 junctional nucleotides match TRBD1. Sequenced: blood. The sequence was collected from a girl aged 2 to 10 in good health. The nucleotides read TGTGCCACCAGCAGAGGAGGGGGCGTTGAGACCCAGTACTTC. Protein translation: CATSRGGGVETQYF.